The T cell receptor beta chain described here comes from a study of blood T cell repertoires in COVID-19. The V segment lost 4 bases and the J segment 9 bases; nucleotides outside the gene matches: 8. This CDR3 region has 15 residues. CDR1 and CDR2 from the germline V gene are WNHNN and SYGVQD (reference sequence). This table comes from immunoSEQ multiplex PCR, and its TCRdb copy is limited to in-frame clones, with some not included. The sample holds 150,000 or so clones; about 74% are singletons and the top ten take less than 3%. V is TRBV10-1 and J is TRBJ2-2; 10 bases are shared with TRBD2. This receptor was obtained from a woman older than 75 with acute or convalescent COVID-19. The sample taken for sequencing was peripheral blood. CDR3 loop: CASSAGASGSWELFF. CDR3 nucleotide sequence: TGCGCCAGCAGTGCCGGAGCTAGCGGGAGCTGGGAGCTGTTTTTT.